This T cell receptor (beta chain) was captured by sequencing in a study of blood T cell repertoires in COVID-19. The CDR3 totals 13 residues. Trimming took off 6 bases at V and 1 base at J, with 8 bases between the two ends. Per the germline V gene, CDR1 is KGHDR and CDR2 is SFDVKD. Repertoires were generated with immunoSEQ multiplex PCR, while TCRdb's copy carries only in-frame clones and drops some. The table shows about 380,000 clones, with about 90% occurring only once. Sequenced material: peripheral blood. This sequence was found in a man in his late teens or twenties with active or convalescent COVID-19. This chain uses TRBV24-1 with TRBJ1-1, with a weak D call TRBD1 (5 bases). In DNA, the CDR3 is TGTGCCACCAGTCTCGGACAGAACACTGAAGCTTTCTTT. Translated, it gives CATSLGQNTEAFF.